The source of this T cell receptor (beta chain) is a study of cytomegalovirus exposure and HLA in healthy donors. As for the study in general: An analysis done earlier identified 117 million unique TCR beta sequences from approximately 180 million T cells.

Primers: 60 Vbeta forward and 13 Jbeta reverse. Sequencing was performed with immunoSEQ multiplex PCR; in TCRdb, only in-frame clones are kept and a portion is missing. The data contain some 210,000 clones, 87% of them singletons. This clone was detected a few times. Its antigen is unknown. CDR1 is PRHDT, CDR2 FYEKMQ, per germline (reference sequence). The length of the CDR3 is 14 residues. Study-wide results and limits: A later analysis by the authors found several of the most significant clusters apparently linked to common viral pathogens. TCR beta V- and J-gene trimming, according to a later analysis, was linked to a missense DCLRE1C variant.

The rearrangement links TRBV13 to TRBJ2-5, with TRBD1 matching over 10 bases. The assigned J gene may be wrong: the sequence end matches TRBJ2-7 better. Source material: PBMCs. This receptor was obtained from a young man in good health and CMV-seronegative. CDR3 protein: CASSSGQGAYEQYF. The CDR3 DNA reads TGTGCCAGCAGCTCCGGACAGGGGGCCTACGAGCAGTACTTC.